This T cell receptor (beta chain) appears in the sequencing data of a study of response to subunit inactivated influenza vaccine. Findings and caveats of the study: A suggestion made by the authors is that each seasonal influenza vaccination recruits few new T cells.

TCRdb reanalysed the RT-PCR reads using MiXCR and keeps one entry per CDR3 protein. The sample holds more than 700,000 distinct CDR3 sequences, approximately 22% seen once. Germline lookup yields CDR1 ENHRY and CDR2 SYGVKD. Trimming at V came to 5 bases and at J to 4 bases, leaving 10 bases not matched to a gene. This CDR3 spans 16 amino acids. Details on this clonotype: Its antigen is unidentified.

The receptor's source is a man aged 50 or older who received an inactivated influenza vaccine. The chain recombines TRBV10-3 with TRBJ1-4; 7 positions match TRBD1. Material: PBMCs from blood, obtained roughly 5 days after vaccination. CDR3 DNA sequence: TGTGCCATCAGTAACACCCAGGGACAGCTTAATGAAAAACTGTTTTTT. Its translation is CAISNTQGQLNEKLFF.